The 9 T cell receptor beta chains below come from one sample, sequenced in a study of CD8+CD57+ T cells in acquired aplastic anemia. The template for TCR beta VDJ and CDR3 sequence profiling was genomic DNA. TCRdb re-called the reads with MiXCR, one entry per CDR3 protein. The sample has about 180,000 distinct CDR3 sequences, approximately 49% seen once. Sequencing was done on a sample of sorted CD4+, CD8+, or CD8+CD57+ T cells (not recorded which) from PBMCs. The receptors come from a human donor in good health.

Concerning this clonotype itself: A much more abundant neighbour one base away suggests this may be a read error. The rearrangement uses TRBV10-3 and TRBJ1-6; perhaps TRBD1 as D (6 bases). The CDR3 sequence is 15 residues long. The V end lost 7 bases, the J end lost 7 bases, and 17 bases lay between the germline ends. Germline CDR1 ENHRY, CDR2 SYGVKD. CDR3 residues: CAIITGLLWNSPLHF. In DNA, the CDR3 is TGTGCCATCATAACAGGGCTGCTATGGAATTCACCCCTCCACTTT.

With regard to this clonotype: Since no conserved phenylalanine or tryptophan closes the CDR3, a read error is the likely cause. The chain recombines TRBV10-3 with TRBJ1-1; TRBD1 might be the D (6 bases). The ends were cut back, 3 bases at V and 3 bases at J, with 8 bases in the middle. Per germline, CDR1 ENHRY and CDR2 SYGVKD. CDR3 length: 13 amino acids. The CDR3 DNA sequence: TGTGCCATCAGTGACGCAGGGGACACTGAAGCTTTCCTT. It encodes CAISDAGDTEAFL.

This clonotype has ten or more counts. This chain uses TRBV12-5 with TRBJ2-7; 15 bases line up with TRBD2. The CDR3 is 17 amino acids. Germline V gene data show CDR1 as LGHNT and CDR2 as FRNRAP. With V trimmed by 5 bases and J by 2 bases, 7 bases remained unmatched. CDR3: CASGPGGLAGGTYEQYF. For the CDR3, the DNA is TGTGCTAGTGGTCCGGGGGGACTAGCGGGAGGAACCTACGAGCAGTACTTC.

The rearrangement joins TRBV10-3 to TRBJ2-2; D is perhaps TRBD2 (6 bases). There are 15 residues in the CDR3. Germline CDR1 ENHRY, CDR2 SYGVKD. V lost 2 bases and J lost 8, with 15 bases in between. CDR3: CAISEGGTFRGELFF. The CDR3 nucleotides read TGTGCCATCAGTGAGGGCGGGACTTTTAGGGGGGAGCTGTTTTTT.

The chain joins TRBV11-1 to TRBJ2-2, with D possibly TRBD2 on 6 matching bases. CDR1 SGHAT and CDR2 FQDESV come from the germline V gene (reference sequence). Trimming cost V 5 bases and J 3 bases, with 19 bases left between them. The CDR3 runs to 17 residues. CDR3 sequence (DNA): TGTGCCAGCAGCCGCGGGTTTGGGACTGGTGACACCGGGGAGCTGTTTTTT. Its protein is CASSRGFGTGDTGELFF. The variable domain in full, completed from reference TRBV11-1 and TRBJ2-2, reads EAEVAQSPRYKITEKSQAVAFWCDPISGHATLYWYRQILGQGPELLVQFQDESVVDDSQLPKDRFSAERLKGVDSTLKIQPAELGDSAMYLCASSRGFGTGDTGELFFGEGSRLTVL.

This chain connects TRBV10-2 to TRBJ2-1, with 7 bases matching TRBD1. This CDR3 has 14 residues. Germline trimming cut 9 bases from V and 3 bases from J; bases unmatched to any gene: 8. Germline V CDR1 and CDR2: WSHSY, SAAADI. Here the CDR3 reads CARARDSNYNEQFF. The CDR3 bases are TGCGCCAGAGCCCGGGACAGTAACTACAATGAGCAGTTCTTC.

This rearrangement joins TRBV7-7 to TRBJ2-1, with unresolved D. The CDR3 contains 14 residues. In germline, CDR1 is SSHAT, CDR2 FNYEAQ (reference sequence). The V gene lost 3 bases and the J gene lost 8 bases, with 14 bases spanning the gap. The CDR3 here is CASSLMAGSDEQFF. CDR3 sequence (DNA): TGTGCCAGCAGCTTGATGGCCGGGTCGGATGAGCAGTTCTTC. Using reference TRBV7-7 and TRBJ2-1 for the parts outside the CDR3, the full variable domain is GAGVSQSPRYKVTKRGQDVTLRCDPISSHATLYWYQQALGQGPEFLTYFNYEAQPDKSGLPSDRFSAERPEGSISTLTIQRTEQRDSAMYRCASSLMAGSDEQFFGPGTRLTVL.

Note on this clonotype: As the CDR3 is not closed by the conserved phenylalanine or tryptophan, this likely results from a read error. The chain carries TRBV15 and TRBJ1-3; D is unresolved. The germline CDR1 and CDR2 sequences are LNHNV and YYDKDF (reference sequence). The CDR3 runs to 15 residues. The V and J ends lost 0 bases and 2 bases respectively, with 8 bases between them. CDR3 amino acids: CATSRDKGAGNTIYS. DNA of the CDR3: TGTGCCACCAGCAGAGATAAGGGAGCTGGAAACACCATATATTCT.

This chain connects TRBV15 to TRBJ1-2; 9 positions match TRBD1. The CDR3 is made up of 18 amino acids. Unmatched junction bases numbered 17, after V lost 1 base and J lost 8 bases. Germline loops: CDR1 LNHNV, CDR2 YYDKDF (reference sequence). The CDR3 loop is CATSRVGGTGGYVSGYTF. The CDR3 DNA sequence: TGTGCCACCAGCAGAGTGGGGGGAACAGGGGGCTACGTCAGCGGCTACACCTTC.